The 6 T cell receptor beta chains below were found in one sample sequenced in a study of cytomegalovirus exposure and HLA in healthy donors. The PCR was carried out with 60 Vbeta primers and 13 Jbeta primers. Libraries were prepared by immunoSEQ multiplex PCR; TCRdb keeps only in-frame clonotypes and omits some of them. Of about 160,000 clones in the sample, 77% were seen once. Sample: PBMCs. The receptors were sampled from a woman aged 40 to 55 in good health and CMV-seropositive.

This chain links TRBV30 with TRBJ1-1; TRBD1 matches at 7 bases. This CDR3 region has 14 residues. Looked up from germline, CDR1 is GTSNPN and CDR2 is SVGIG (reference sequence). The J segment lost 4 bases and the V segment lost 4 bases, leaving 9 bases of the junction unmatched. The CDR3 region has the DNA TGTGCCTGGACCACCAGGGGGACTTTCACTGAAGCTTTCTTT. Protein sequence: CAWTTRGTFTEAFF.

As DNA, the CDR3 is TGTGCCAGCAGCGTAGGGGGTCGGGAGTACAATGAGCAGTTCTTC. It encodes CASSVGGREYNEQFF. This chain links TRBV9 with TRBJ2-1, with D maybe TRBD2 (6 bases). V dropped 0 bases and J dropped 4 bases, with 11 bases sitting between them. The germline gives CDR1 SGDLS, CDR2 YYNGEE. CDR3 size: 15 residues.

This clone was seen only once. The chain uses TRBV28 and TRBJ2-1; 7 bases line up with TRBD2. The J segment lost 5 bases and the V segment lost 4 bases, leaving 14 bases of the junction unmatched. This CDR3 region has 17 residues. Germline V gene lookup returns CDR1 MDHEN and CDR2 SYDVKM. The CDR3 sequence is CASSSSVAGVRDNEQFF. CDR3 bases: TGTGCCAGCAGTTCCTCGGTGGCGGGAGTTAGGGACAATGAGCAGTTCTTC.

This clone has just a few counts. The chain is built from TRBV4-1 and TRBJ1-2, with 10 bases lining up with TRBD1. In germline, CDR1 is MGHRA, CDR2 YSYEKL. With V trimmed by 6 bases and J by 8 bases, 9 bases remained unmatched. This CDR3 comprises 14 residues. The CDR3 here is CASSHSGTGDGYTF. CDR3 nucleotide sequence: TGCGCCAGCAGTCACTCCGGGACAGGGGACGGCTACACCTTC.

The DNA of the CDR3 is TGTGCCAGTAGTATTGGGGGACAGGGCACCGGGGAGCTGTTTTTT. As protein: CASSIGGQGTGELFF. V usage is TRBV19 and J usage is TRBJ2-2; 9 positions agree with TRBD1. The CDR3 runs to 15 residues. V was pared by 3 bases and J by 4 bases, with 3 bases of the junction left unmatched. Germline CDR1 and CDR2: LNHDA and SQIVND (reference sequence).

The CDR3 DNA reads TGTGCCAGCAGCGGGGGGCTTTCAGATACGCAGTATTTT. This sequence encodes CASSGGLSDTQYF. The chain links TRBV28 to TRBJ2-3; weak D call: TRBD2 (7 bases). V shed 6 bases and J shed 4 bases, with 11 bases lying between them. CDR3 length: 13 residues. The V gene's germline CDR1 is MDHEN and CDR2 SYDVKM. The full variable domain, completed using reference TRBV28 and TRBJ2-3, is DVKVTQSSRYLVKRTGEKVFLECVQDMDHENMFWYRQDPGLGLRLIYFSYDVKMKEKGDIPEGYSVSREKKERFSLILESASTNQTSMYLCASSGGLSDTQYFGPGTRLTVL.